This passage covers 16 T cell receptor beta chains from one sample sequenced in a study of technical replicates of blood from a handful of donors. Libraries were prepared by immunoSEQ multiplex PCR; TCRdb keeps only in-frame clonotypes and omits some of them. Here the sample spans under 55,000 clones, about 96% being singletons. The sample comprised T cells isolated from PBMCs. Receptors were obtained from a human donor in good health.

J is TRBJ2-4 and V is TRBV28, with 7 bases aligning to TRBD2. J was trimmed by 6 bases and V by 10 bases; bases with no gene match: 9. The CDR3 extends over 13 amino acids. In germline, CDR1 is MDHEN, CDR2 SYDVKM. The CDR3 bases are TGTGCCACACTCGGGAGGTGGAGAAACATTCAGTACTTC. Translation gives CATLGRWRNIQYF.

This chain links TRBV18 with TRBJ2-7; D unclear. Germline V gene sequence: CDR1 KGHSH, CDR2 LQKENI. The CDR3 runs 13 residues. V was pared by 6 bases and J by 2 bases, with 11 bases between. The CDR3 DNA follows: TGTGCCAGCTCGCACGGTGGTACCTACGAGCAGTACTTC. Translating gives CASSHGGTYEQYF.

The chain links TRBV6-5 to TRBJ2-1, with a possible D match to TRBD2 (6 bases). CDR1 is MNHEY, CDR2 SVGAGI, per germline. V was trimmed by 5 bases and J by 0 bases, leaving 11 bases between them. This CDR3 is built from 15 residues. The CDR3 DNA is TGTGCCAGCAGTAGGGGACTCCTCTCCTACAATGAGCAGTTCTTC. Translated, it gives CASSRGLLSYNEQFF.

V gene TRBV27 combines with J gene TRBJ2-5, with TRBD1 matching over 9 bases. The last part of the DNA fits TRBJ2-7 better; the J call may be wrong. Germline lookup yields CDR1 MNHEY and CDR2 SMNVEV (reference sequence). The CDR3 is 14 amino acids. The CDR3 reads CASSFGQGYYEQYF. CDR3 in DNA: TGTGCCAGCAGCTTTGGACAGGGGTACTACGAGCAGTACTTC.

The CDR3 here is CASSSSSGSWVGELFF. CDR3 nucleotides: TGTGCCAGCAGTTCATCTAGCGGGAGTTGGGTCGGGGAGCTGTTTTTT. The J gene is TRBJ2-2, the V gene TRBV28; 10 bases agree with TRBD2. The CDR3 sequence is 16 residues long. Germline V gene sequence: CDR1 MDHEN, CDR2 SYDVKM. Germline trimming cut 4 bases from V and 7 bases from J; bases unmatched to any gene: 9.

About this clone itself: Within the sample, other DNA sequences also encode this same CDR3. The chain couples TRBV5-4 to TRBJ2-3; D is unresolved. Germline V gives CDR1 SGHNT, CDR2 YYREEE (reference sequence). This CDR3 is built from 12 residues. Trimming removed 2 bases from V and 3 bases from J, with 4 bases in between. The DNA for the CDR3 is TGTGCCAGCAGCTTACGGACAGATACGCAGTATTTT. It specifies CASSLRTDTQYF.

This chain connects TRBV18 to TRBJ1-2, with 7 bases identical to TRBD1. Germline loops: CDR1 KGHSH, CDR2 LQKENI. J was trimmed by 3 bases and V by 0 bases; bases with no gene match: 4. The CDR3 totals 15 residues. The CDR3 DNA follows: TGTGCCAGCTCACCACCGACAGGGATGGACTATGGCTACACCTTC. It codes for CASSPPTGMDYGYTF. Supplemented by reference TRBV18 and TRBJ1-2, the full variable domain reads NAGVMQNPRHLVRRRGQEARLRCSPMKGHSHVYWYRQLPEEGLKFMVYLQKENIIDESGMPKERFSAEFPKEGPSILRIQQVVRGDSAAYFCASSPPTGMDYGYTFGSGTRLTVV.

This chain uses TRBV19 with TRBJ1-5; maybe TRBD1 (6 bases). The CDR3 runs 14 residues. V was trimmed by 5 bases and J by 7 bases, leaving 15 bases between them. Per the germline V gene, CDR1 is LNHDA and CDR2 is SQIVND (reference sequence). The CDR3 sequence is CASSGFGGYQPQHF. In DNA, the CDR3 is TGTGCCAGTAGTGGCTTTGGGGGCTACCAGCCCCAGCATTTT. Full variable domain (missing parts from reference TRBV19 and TRBJ1-5): DGGITQSPKYLFRKEGQNVTLSCEQNLNHDAMYWYRQDPGQGLRLIYYSQIVNDFQKGDIAEGYSVSREKKESFPLTVTSAQKNPTAFYLCASSGFGGYQPQHFGDGTRLSIL.

The CDR3 DNA is TGCAGTTTTGGGGCTGACTATGGCTACACCTTC. Encoded protein: CSFGADYGYTF. This rearrangement joins TRBV20-1 to TRBJ1-2, with a possible D match to TRBD1 (5 bases). Trimming pared 8 bases from V and 3 bases from J, leaving 10 bases between. Per germline, CDR1 DFQATT and CDR2 SNEGSKA (reference sequence). The CDR3 spans 11 residues.

The V call is TRBV13, the J call TRBJ2-7, with 8 bases aligning to TRBD1. Unmatched junction bases numbered 5, after V lost 4 bases and J lost 3 bases. The CDR3 spans 14 residues. Germline lookup yields CDR1 PRHDT and CDR2 FYEKMQ (reference sequence). The CDR3 sequence is CASSYPTGGYEQYF. The CDR3 DNA follows: TGTGCCAGCAGCTATCCCACAGGGGGCTACGAGCAGTACTTC. Full variable domain (missing parts from reference TRBV13 and TRBJ2-7): AAGVIQSPRHLIKEKRETATLKCYPIPRHDTVYWYQQGPGQDPQFLISFYEKMQSDKGSIPDRFSAQQFSDYHSELNMSSLELGDSALYFCASSYPTGGYEQYFGPGTRLTVT.

The V call is TRBV7-6, the J call TRBJ2-2; 9 bases match TRBD2. CDR1 is SGHVS and CDR2 is FNYEAQ in the germline V gene. The trim removed 1 base at V and 2 bases at J, leaving 5 bases unmatched. The CDR3 extends over 17 amino acids. This chain's CDR3 is CASSLGGSGRNTGELFF. The CDR3 DNA is TGTGCCAGCAGCTTAGGGGGTAGCGGGAGAAACACCGGGGAGCTGTTTTTT.

The rearrangement joins TRBV20-1 to TRBJ1-2; D is possibly TRBD1 (5 bases). Trimming left V 6 bases short and J 8 bases short, with 10 bases between. This CDR3 has 10 residues. The germline V gene has CDR1 DFQATT and CDR2 SNEGSKA (reference sequence). The CDR3 DNA follows: TGCAGTGCCGGGGGGAGCGGCTACACCTTC. Its protein product is CSAGGSGYTF.

J is TRBJ1-5 and V is TRBV5-1; TRBD1 is a possible D gene (5 bases). The germline V gene encodes CDR1 SGHRS and CDR2 YFSETQ. This CDR3 has 15 residues. The V gene lost 5 bases and the J gene lost 0 bases, with 12 bases spanning the gap. As DNA, the CDR3 is TGCGCCAGCAGATACGACAGCTCTAGCAATCAGCCCCAGCATTTT. Translated, it gives CASRYDSSSNQPQHF.

This clone has only one observation. V is TRBV19 and J is TRBJ1-1; D unclear. The CDR3 consists of 15 residues. V lost 5 bases and J 8 bases, leaving 21 bases between the germline ends. CDR1 and CDR2 from the germline V gene are LNHDA and SQIVND (reference sequence). For the CDR3, the DNA is TGTGCCAGTAGTGTGAGAACCGGGAGAATCGCCGAAGCTTTCTTT. This codes for CASSVRTGRIAEAFF.

The rearrangement uses TRBV2 and TRBJ1-1, with D hard to call. This CDR3 contains 14 residues. CDR1 and CDR2 from the germline V gene are SNHLY and FYNNEI. Trimming took off 4 bases at V and 0 bases at J, with 9 bases between the two ends. DNA of the CDR3: TGTGCCAGCAGTGTGAGCTTCATGAACACTGAAGCTTTCTTT. This translates into CASSVSFMNTEAFF.

This clone has more than one count but fewer than ten. The chain links TRBV30 to TRBJ1-3, with unresolved D. There are 14 residues in the CDR3. The germline gives CDR1 GTSNPN, CDR2 SVGIG (reference sequence). The V end lost 5 bases, the J end lost 4 bases, and 15 bases lay between the germline ends. This CDR3 reads CAWARLTLGNTIYF. The CDR3 bases are TGTGCCTGGGCCAGGCTTACCCTCGGAAACACCATATATTTT.